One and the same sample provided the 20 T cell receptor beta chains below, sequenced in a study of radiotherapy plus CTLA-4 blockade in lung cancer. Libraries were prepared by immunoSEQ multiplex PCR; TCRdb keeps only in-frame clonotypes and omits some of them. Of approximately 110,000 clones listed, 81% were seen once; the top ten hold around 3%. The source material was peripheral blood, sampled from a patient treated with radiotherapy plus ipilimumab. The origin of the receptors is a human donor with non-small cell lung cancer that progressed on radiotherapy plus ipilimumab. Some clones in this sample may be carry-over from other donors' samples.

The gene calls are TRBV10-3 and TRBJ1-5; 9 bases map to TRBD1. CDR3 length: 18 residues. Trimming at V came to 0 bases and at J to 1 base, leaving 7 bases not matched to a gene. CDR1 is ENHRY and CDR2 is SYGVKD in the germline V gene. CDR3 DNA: TGTGCCATCAGTGAGTCTTCCCGGACAGGGGAAAGCAATCAGCCCCAGCATTTT. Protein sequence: CAISESSRTGESNQPQHF.

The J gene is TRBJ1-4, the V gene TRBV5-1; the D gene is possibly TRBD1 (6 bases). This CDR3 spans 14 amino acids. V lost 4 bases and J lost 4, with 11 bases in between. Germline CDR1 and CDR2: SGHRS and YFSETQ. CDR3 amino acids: CASSVQGINEKLFF. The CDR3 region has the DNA TGCGCCAGCAGCGTTCAGGGGATTAATGAAAAACTGTTTTTT.

The CDR3 DNA sequence: TGTGCCAGCAGCTCTTTGGTCGGTAGCGCAGATACGCAGTATTTT. Encoded protein: CASSSLVGSADTQYF. V and J are TRBV7-3 and TRBJ2-3; TRBD2 is a possible D gene (5 bases). Germline V gene lookup returns CDR1 SGHTA and CDR2 FQGTGA. This CDR3 has 15 residues. V lost 4 bases, J lost 4 bases, and 15 bases lay in between. Variable domain in full (rest from reference TRBV7-3 and TRBJ2-3): GAGVSQTPSNKVTEKGKYVELRCDPISGHTALYWYRQSLGQGPEFLIYFQGTGAADDSGLPNDRFFAVRPEGSVSTLKIQRTERGDSAVYLCASSSLVGSADTQYFGPGTRLTVL.

The CDR3 reads CASSSGTRTMGEQFF. The CDR3 region has the DNA TGCGCCAGCAGTTCAGGGACTAGAACCATGGGTGAGCAGTTCTTC. The V call is TRBV4-3, the J call TRBJ2-1, with 8 bases that match TRBD2. The germline gives CDR1 LGHNA, CDR2 YSLEER. This CDR3 is 15 amino acids long. After removal of 6 bases from V and 9 bases from J, the junction contained 13 bases not matched to a gene.

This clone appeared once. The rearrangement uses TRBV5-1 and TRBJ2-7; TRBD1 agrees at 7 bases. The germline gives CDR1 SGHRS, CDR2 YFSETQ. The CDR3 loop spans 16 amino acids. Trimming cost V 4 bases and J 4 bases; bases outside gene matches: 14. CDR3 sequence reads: CASSALTGTETYEQYF. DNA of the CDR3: TGCGCCAGCAGCGCCCTAACCGGGACAGAGACGTACGAGCAGTACTTC.

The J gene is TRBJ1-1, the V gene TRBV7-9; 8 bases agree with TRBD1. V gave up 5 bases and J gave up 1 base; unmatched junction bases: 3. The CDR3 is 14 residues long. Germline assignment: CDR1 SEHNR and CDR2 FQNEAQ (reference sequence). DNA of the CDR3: TGTGCCAGCAGCGCACAGGGGGGGAACACTGAAGCTTTCTTT. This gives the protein CASSAQGGNTEAFF.

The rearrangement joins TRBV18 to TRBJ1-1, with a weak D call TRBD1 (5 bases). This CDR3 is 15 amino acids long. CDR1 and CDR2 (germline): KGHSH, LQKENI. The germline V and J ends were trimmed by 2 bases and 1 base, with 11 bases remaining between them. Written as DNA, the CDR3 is TGTGCCAGCTCACCATCAACAGGATCGAACACTGAAGCTTTCTTT. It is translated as CASSPSTGSNTEAFF.

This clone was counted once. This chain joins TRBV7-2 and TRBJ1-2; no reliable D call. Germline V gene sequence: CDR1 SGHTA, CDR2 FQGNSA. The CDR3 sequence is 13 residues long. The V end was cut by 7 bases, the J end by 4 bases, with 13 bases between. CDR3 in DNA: TGTGCCAGCACCGACCCCGGACCCTATGGCTACACCTTC. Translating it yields CASTDPGPYGYTF.

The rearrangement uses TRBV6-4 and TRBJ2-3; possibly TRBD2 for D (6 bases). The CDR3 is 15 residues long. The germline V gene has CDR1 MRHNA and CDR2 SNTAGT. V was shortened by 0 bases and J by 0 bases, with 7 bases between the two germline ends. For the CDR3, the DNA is TGTGCCAGCAGTGACTCGGAGGGAAGCACAGATACGCAGTATTTT. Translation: CASSDSEGSTDTQYF.

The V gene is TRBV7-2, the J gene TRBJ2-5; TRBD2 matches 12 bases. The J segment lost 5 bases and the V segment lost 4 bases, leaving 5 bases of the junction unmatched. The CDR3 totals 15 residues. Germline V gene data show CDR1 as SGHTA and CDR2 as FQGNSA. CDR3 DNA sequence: TGTGCCAGCAGCTACCAGACTAGCGGGGGCGAGACCCAGTACTTC. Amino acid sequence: CASSYQTSGGETQYF.

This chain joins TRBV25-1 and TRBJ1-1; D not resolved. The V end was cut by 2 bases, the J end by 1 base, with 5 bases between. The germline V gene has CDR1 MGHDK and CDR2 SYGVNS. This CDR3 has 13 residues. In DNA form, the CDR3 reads TGTGCCAGCAGTGAAAATGAGAACACTGAAGCTTTCTTT. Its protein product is CASSENENTEAFF.

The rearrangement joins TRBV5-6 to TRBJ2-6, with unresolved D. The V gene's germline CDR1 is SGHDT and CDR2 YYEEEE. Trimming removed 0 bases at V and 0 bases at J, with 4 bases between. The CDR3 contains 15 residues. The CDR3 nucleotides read TGTGCCAGCAGCTTGGGCTACTCTGGGGCCAACGTCCTGACTTTC. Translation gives CASSLGYSGANVLTF.

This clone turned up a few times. The chain's CDR3 is CASSLGQGRSPLHF. The CDR3, as DNA: TGTGCCAGCAGCTTAGGACAGGGAAGGTCACCCCTCCACTTT. The chain uses TRBV7-3 and TRBJ1-6, with 8 bases that match TRBD1. The ends lost 2 bases at V and 10 bases at J; junction bases unmatched: 4. This CDR3 has 14 residues. CDR1 is SGHTA and CDR2 is FQGTGA in the germline V gene.

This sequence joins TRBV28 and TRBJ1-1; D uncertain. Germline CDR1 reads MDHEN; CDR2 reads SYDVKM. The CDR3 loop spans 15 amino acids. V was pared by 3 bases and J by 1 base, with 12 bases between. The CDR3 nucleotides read TGTGCCAGCAGTTTCGTTTCCCTGGGGAACACTGAAGCTTTCTTT. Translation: CASSFVSLGNTEAFF.

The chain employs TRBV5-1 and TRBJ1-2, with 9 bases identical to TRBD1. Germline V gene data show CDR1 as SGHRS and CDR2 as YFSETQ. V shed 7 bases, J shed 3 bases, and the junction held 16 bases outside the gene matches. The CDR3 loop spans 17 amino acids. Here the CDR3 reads CASGPQSGTGYDYGYTF. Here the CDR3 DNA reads TGCGCCAGCGGCCCCCAATCCGGGACAGGGTACGACTATGGCTACACCTTC.

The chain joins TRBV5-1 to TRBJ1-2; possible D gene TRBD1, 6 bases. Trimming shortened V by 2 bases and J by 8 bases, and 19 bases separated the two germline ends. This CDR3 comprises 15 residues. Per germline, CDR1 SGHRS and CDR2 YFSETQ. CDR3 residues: CASSLDTGTPGGYTF. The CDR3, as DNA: TGCGCCAGCAGCTTAGACACCGGGACACCGGGAGGCTACACCTTC.

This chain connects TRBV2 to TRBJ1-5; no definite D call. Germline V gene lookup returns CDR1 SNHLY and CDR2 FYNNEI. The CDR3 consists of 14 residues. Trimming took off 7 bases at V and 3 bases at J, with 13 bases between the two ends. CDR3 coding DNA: TGTGCCAGCACCGGGCAGAACCACAATCAGCCCCAGCATTTT. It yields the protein CASTGQNHNQPQHF. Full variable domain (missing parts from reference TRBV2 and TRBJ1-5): EPEVTQTPSHQVTQMGQEVILRCVPISNHLYFYWYRQILGQKVEFLVSFYNNEISEKSEIFDDQFSVERPDGSNFTLKIRSTKLEDSAMYFCASTGQNHNQPQHFGDGTRLSIL.

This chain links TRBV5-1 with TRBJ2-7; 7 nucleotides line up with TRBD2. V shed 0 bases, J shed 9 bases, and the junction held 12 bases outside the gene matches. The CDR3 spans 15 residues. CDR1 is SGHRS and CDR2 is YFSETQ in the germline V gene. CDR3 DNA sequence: TGCGCCAGCAGCTTGGCCGACGGGAGGCCTTTGGGGCAGTACTTC. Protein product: CASSLADGRPLGQYF.

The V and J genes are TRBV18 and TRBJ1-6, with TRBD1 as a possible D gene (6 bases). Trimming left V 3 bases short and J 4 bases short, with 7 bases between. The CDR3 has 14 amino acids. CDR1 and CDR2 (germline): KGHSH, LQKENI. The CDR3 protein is CASSPTGYNSPLHF. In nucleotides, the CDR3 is TGTGCCAGCTCACCTACAGGGTATAATTCACCCCTCCACTTT.

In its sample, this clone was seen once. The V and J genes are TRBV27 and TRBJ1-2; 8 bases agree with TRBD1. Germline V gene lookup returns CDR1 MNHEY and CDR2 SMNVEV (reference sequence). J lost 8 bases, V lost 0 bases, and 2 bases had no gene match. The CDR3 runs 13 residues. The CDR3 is CASSLSRGHGYTF. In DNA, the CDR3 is TGTGCCAGCAGTTTATCCAGGGGGCACGGCTACACCTTC.